These 9 T cell receptor beta chains came from one sample sequenced in a study of cytomegalovirus exposure and HLA in healthy donors (dated by TCRdb to the late 2010s). Libraries were prepared through the immunoSEQ multiplex PCR assay. The multiplex PCR relied on a mix of 60 forward primers for TCR Vbeta segments and 13 reverse primers for TCR Jbeta segments. Held by TCRdb, this immuneACCESS table contains in-frame sequences only and omits some clones. Under half of the omission traces to an unresolved V gene where checked; the cause of the rest is unknown. The sample table holds about 77,000 clones, of which around 76% were seen once. The top ten clones comprise 1.5% to 2% of the sample. What was sequenced was PBMCs. These receptors were obtained from a man aged 35-49 years in good health and CMV-seronegative.

For the CDR3, the DNA is TGTGCCAGCAGCCCGACAGGGGGCGAGCAGTACTTC. Protein sequence: CASSPTGGEQYF. The rearrangement links TRBV14 to TRBJ2-7, with TRBD1 matching over 9 bases. V was clipped by 4 bases and J by 6 bases; unmatched bases: 1. CDR3 size: 12 residues. Germline V CDR1 and CDR2: SGHDN, FVKESK.

This chain joins TRBV10-3 and TRBJ2-7, with 8 bases lining up with TRBD1. The ends lost 6 bases at V and 2 bases at J; junction bases unmatched: 12. Per the germline V gene, CDR1 is ENHRY and CDR2 is SYGVKD. CDR3 length: 16 amino acids. CDR3: CAISGFGQGRAYEQYF. CDR3 coding DNA: TGTGCCATCAGCGGCTTCGGACAGGGCCGAGCCTACGAGCAGTACTTC.

The chain recombines TRBV15 with TRBJ2-1; no reliable D call. CDR1 and CDR2 from the germline V gene are LNHNV and YYDKDF (reference sequence). The germline V and J ends were trimmed by 1 base and 5 bases, with 15 bases remaining between them. This CDR3 has 16 amino acids. Here the CDR3 reads CATSRARDRLNNEQFF. The CDR3 DNA sequence: TGTGCCACCAGCAGAGCTAGAGACCGCCTCAACAATGAGCAGTTCTTC.

The rearrangement joins TRBV27 to TRBJ1-5, with 7 bases that match TRBD1. The CDR3 extends over 15 amino acids. CDR1 MNHEY and CDR2 SMNVEV come from the germline V gene (reference sequence). Trimming at V came to 5 bases and at J to 0 bases, leaving 4 bases not matched to a gene. CDR3 nucleotide sequence: TGTGCCAGCAGTCGGGACAGACTTAGCAATCAGCCCCAGCATTTT. Amino acids: CASSRDRLSNQPQHF.

This clone has just one count. The chain carries TRBV2 and TRBJ1-5; no reliable D call. The CDR3 length is 14 residues. CDR1 is SNHLY, CDR2 FYNNEI, per germline. Trimming cost V 4 bases and J 3 bases, with 10 bases left between them. The CDR3: CASSALEFNQPQHF. The DNA for the CDR3 is TGTGCCAGCAGTGCTCTGGAGTTCAATCAGCCCCAGCATTTT.

This chain links TRBV2 with TRBJ1-1; TRBD1 matches 12 bases. V lost 8 bases to trimming and J lost 5 bases; unmatched junction nucleotides: 12. The CDR3 consists of 16 residues. Germline lookup yields CDR1 SNHLY and CDR2 FYNNEI. The CDR3 nucleotides are TGTGCCAGCCGTGCAACCGGGACAGGGGGCGGGACTGAAGCTTTCTTT. Translation gives CASRATGTGGGTEAFF.

Turning to this clone: This CDR3 is also generated by other DNA sequences in the sample. The chain uses TRBV30 and TRBJ2-1, with TRBD2 matching over 12 bases. The trim removed 0 bases at V and 3 bases at J, leaving 0 bases unmatched. The CDR3 loop spans 15 amino acids. Germline values: CDR1 GTSNPN, CDR2 SVGIG (reference sequence). CDR3 nucleotide sequence: TGTGCCTGGAGTGTACTAGCGGGAGGCTACAATGAGCAGTTCTTC. Protein sequence: CAWSVLAGGYNEQFF. Full variable domain (remainder filled in from reference TRBV30 and TRBJ2-1): SQTIHQWPATLVQPVGSPLSLECTVEGTSNPNLYWYRQAAGRGLQLLFYSVGIGQISSEVPQNLSASRPQDRQFILSSKKLLLSDSGFYLCAWSVLAGGYNEQFFGPGTRLTVL.

The genes are TRBV4-1 and TRBJ2-7, with 8 bases lining up with TRBD1. J was trimmed by 6 bases and V by 6 bases; bases with no gene match: 7. CDR1 is MGHRA and CDR2 is YSYEKL in the germline V gene. The CDR3 loop spans 13 amino acids. CDR3 sequence: CASSGQGVSEQYF. In DNA form, the CDR3 reads TGCGCCAGCAGTGGACAGGGAGTATCCGAGCAGTACTTC.

Points on this clone: At one of its ends the junction is not consistent with the germline gene, which may arise from a read error. This chain uses TRBV7-9 with TRBJ1-4; possibly TRBD1 for D (5 bases). The CDR3 has 15 residues. The germline V gene encodes CDR1 SEHNR and CDR2 FQNEAQ (reference sequence). Here the CDR3 reads CSSSPRRGESEKLFF. CDR3 DNA sequence: TGTTCCAGCAGCCCCCGCCGGGGGGAAAGCGAAAAACTGTTTTTT.